This T cell receptor beta chain is from a study of blood T cell repertoires in COVID-19. Study-level background: Both acute and convalescent COVID-19 samples were obtained from the United States, Italy and Spain. Sample material is recorded as cDNA or gDNA derived from T cells, B-cell-depleted T cells, or PBMCs.

The CDR3 consists of 16 residues. V lost 1 base and J lost 4, with 17 bases in between. Germline CDR1 reads SGHDT; CDR2 reads YYEEEE. Recruitment covered about two dozen US areas and drew participants whose ages spanned roughly 18 to 90 years. Categorization into cohorts depended on clinical history that participants reported. The table came from immunoSEQ multiplex PCR; TCRdb's copy has only in-frame clones and leaves some out. The table lists 110,000 to 150,000 clones, roughly 88% of them singletons. This clone was detected a few times. The sequenced sample consisted of PBMCs or T cells enriched from blood (not recorded which). The clonotype comes from a man in his forties or fifties who had recovered from COVID-19. The chain links TRBV5-6 to TRBJ1-2; D is uncertain. CDR3 in DNA: TGTGCCAGCAGCTTGAGGTGGGCGGGCTGGGCCTATGGCTACACCTTC. Protein product: CASSLRWAGWAYGYTF.